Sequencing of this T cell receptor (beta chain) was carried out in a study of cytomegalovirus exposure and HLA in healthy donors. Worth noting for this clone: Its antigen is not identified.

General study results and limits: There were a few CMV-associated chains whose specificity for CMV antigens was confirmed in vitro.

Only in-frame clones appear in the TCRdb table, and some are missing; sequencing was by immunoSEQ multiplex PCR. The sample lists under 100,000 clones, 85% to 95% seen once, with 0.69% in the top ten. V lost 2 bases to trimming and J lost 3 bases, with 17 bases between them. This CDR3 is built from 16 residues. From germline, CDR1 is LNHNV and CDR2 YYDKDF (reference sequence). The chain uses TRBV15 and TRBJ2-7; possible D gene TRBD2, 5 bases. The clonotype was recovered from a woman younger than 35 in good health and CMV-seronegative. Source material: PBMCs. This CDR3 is CATSRSRDTTDYEQYF. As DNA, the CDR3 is TGTGCCACCAGCAGATCCCGGGATACCACGGACTACGAGCAGTACTTC.